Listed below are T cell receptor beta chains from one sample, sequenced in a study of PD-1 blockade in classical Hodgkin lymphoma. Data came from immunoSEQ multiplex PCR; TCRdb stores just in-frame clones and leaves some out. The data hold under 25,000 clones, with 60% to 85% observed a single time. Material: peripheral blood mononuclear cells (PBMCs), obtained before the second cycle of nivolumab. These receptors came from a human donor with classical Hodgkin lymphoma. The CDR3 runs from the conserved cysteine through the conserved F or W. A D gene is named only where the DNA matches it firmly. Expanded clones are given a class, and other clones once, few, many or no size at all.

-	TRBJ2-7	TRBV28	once	TGTGCCAGCAGAGACTTTACCGAGCAGTACTTC	CASRDFTEQYF
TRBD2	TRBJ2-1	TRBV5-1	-	TGCGCCAGCAGCTTCTTAGGGGCGGGAGCTGGCAATGAGCAGTTCTTC	CASSFLGAGAGNEQFF
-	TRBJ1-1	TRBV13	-	TGTGCCAGCAGCTTAGACAGGACCCATGAAGCTTTCTTT	CASSLDRTHEAFF
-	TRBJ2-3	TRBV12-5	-	TGTGCTAGTGGTACAGGAGCTACGCAGTATTTT	CASGTGATQYF
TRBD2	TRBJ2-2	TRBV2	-	TGTGCCAGCACGGGGGCGGGAGGGGTCGGAGAGCTGTTTTTT	CASTGAGGVGELFF
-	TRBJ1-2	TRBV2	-	TGTGCCAGCAGTGAAGTTCGGGGCGGCTACACCTTC	CASSEVRGGYTF
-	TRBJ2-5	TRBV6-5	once	TGTGCCAGCAGTTACAGGGGGGAGACCCAGTACTTC	CASSYRGETQYF
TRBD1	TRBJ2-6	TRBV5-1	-	TGCGCCAGCAGCGCGACAGGGGGTTCTGGGGCCAACGTCCTGACTTTC	CASSATGGSGANVLTF
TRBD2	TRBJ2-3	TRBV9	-	TGTGCCAGCAGCGTAGGTTTAGGACTAGCGGGAAGCACAGATACGCAGTATTTT	CASSVGLGLAGSTDTQYF
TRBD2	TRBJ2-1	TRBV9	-	TGTGCCAGCGGAGCACGGGGGGACTCCTACAATGAGCAGTTCTTC	CASGARGDSYNEQFF
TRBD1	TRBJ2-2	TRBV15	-	TGTGCCACCAGCAGAGTAGCAGGGGGATTCGGGGAGCTGTTTTTT	CATSRVAGGFGELFF
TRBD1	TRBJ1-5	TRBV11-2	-	TGTGCCAGCAGCCAGGGGACAGGGAACAATCAGCCCCAGCATTTT	CASSQGTGNNQPQHF
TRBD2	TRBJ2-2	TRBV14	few	TGTGCCAGCAGCCAGGGAGCGGGAGTCACCGGGGAGCTGTTTTTT	CASSQGAGVTGELFF
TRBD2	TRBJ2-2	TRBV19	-	TGTGCCAGTAGTCTACTAGCGCCAACGGGGGAGCTGTTTTTT	CASSLLAPTGELFF
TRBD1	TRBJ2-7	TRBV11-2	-	TGTGCCAGCAGCTTGGGGACAGGGGGTCAAAGCTCCTACGAGCAGTACTTC	CASSLGTGGQSSYEQYF
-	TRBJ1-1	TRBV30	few	TGTGCCTGGAGCACAAACATGAACACTGAAGCTTTCTTT	CAWSTNMNTEAFF
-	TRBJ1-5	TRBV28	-	TGTGCCAGCAGCCCGTTACAGGGCCAGCATCAGCCCCAGCATTTT	CASSPLQGQHQPQHF
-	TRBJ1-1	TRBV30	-	TGTGCCTGGAGTGATTCCAACACTGAAGCTTTCTTT	CAWSDSNTEAFF
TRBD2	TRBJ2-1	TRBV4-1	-	TGCGCCAGCAGCCAAGATACAACCGTGGGAGGGCCCAGCAATGAGCAGTTCTTC	CASSQDTTVGGPSNEQFF
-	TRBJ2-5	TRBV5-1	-	TGCGCCAGCAGTCCAGGGAGCCAAGAGACCCAGTACTTC	CASSPGSQETQYF
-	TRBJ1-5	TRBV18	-	TGTGCCAGCTCACCTAGAGGGGGGCATCAGCCCCAGCATTTT	CASSPRGGHQPQHF
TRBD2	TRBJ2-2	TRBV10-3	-	TGTGCCATCAGTAGACTAGCGGGAGGGACCACCGGGGAGCTGTTTTTT	CAISRLAGGTTGELFF
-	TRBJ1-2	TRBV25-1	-	TGTGCCAGCAGTGGTCCCGGGACATCTAACTATGGCTACACCTTC	CASSGPGTSNYGYTF
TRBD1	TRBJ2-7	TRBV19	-	TGTGCCAGTAGTATCTCGGGACAGGTCTCCAAGCAGTACTTC	CASSISGQVSKQYF
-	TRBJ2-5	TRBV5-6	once	TGTGCCAGCAGCTTGGGGGCGGCCTTGAGGCAGTACTTC	CASSLGAALRQYF
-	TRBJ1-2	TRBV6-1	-	TGTGCCAGCAGTCAGGGCAGAACGTCTTATGGCTACACCTTC	CASSQGRTSYGYTF
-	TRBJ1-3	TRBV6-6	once	TGTGCCAGCGCGGCTGGAAACACCATATATTTT	CASAAGNTIYF
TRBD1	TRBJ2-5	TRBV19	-	TGTGCCAGTAGTTCAGGGGGCGCAAAGACCCAGTACTTC	CASSSGGAKTQYF
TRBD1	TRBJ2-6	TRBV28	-	TGTGCCAGCAGCATGACAGGGGGCACTGGGGCCAACGTCCTGACTTTC	CASSMTGGTGANVLTF
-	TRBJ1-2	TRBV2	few	TGTGCCAGCAGTGACCGCGGGCCTAACTATGGCTACACCTTC	CASSDRGPNYGYTF
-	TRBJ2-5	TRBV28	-	TGTGCCAGCAGTCCTCCGTACGGTGCGAGGGAGACCCAGTACTTC	CASSPPYGARETQYF
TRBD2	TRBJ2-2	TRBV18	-	TGTGCCAGCTCACCAAGACTAGCGTACAACACCGGGGAGCTGTTTTTT	CASSPRLAYNTGELFF
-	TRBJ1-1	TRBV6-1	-	TGTGCCAGCAACAAGGGAGTGAACACTGAAGCTTTCTTT	CASNKGVNTEAFF
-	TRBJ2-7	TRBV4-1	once	TGCGCCAGCAGCCAAAGAGACCAGTTCTACGACGAGCAGTACTTC	CASSQRDQFYDEQYF
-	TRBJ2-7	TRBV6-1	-	TGTGCCAGCAGGGACACCTACGAGCAGTACTTC	CASRDTYEQYF
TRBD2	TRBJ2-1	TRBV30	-	TGTGCCTGGAGTGTCAGCGGGGGGACAATGAAGCAGTTCTTC	CAWSVSGGTMKQFF
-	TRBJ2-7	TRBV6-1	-	TGTGCCAGCAGTGAACCCCGGGGATCCTACGAGCAGTACTTC	CASSEPRGSYEQYF
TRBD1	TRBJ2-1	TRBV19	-	TGTGCCAGCGAGACAGGGAAGGGATTGGAGCAGTTCTTC	CASETGKGLEQFF
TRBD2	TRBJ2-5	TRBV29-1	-	TGCAGCGCGATAATAGCGGGAGGACTTAAAGGGGGCCAGTACTTC	CSAIIAGGLKGGQYF
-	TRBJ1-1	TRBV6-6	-	TGTGCCACGTCGCCCCGGACTGAAGCTTTCTTT	CATSPRTEAFF
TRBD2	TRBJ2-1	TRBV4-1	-	TGCGCCAGCAGCAGGACTAGCGGCTACAATGAGCAGTTCTTC	CASSRTSGYNEQFF